Listed here are 7 T cell receptor beta chains from one sample, sequenced in a study of blood T cells in healthy people across ages. The authors ran a second PCR of about 7 to 11 cycles using a sample-barcoded 5' primer and a J-beta primer mix. One entry per CDR3 protein, called by TCRdb with MiXCR from the 5' RACE reads. This sample has some 1.5 million distinct CDR3 sequences, with 28% found just once. Sequenced sample: blood. These receptors came from a woman aged 25 to 39 in good health.

V and J are TRBV7-9 and TRBJ2-1, with D hard to call. Germline CDR1 and CDR2: SEHNR and FQNEAQ (reference sequence). There are 14 residues in the CDR3. V lost 5 bases, J lost 6 bases, and 14 bases lay in between. CDR3 amino acids: CASSGWPKGNEQFF. The CDR3 coding sequence is TGTGCCAGCAGCGGGTGGCCGAAAGGCAATGAGCAGTTCTTC. The complete variable domain, with remaining parts taken from reference TRBV7-9 and TRBJ2-1, reads DTGVSQNPRHKITKRGQNVTFRCDPISEHNRLYWYRQTLGQGPEFLTYFQNEAQLEKSRLLSDRFSAERPKGSFSTLEIQRTEQGDSAMYLCASSGWPKGNEQFFGPGTRLTVL.

This clonotype has only a few counts. The rearrangement joins TRBV2 to TRBJ2-5; tentatively, D is TRBD2 (5 bases). The V end was cut by 10 bases, the J end by 5 bases, with 14 bases between. The germline gives CDR1 SNHLY, CDR2 FYNNEI. This CDR3 has 12 residues. The CDR3 is CATGENRETQYF. The CDR3 DNA is TGTGCCACCGGGGAGAATAGGGAGACCCAGTACTTC.

The table lists this clonotype with a few counts. The chain links TRBV7-6 to TRBJ1-1; the match to TRBD1 covers 8 bases. The CDR3 consists of 14 residues. Germline CDR1 and CDR2: SGHVS and FNYEAQ. The J segment lost 3 bases and the V segment lost 5 bases, leaving 5 bases of the junction unmatched. The CDR3 region has the DNA TGTGCCAGCAGCCTCACACAGGGGGACACTGAAGCTTTCTTT. It yields the protein CASSLTQGDTEAFF. Looking up the rest from reference TRBV7-6 and TRBJ1-1 gives the full variable domain: GAGVSQSPRYKVTKRGQDVALRCDPISGHVSLYWYRQALGQGPEFLTYFNYEAQQDKSGLPNDRFSAERPEGSISTLTIQRTEQRDSAMYRCASSLTQGDTEAFFGQGTRLTVV.

The J gene is TRBJ1-1, the V gene TRBV27, with 8 positions matching TRBD1. The CDR3 sequence is 13 residues long. Germline lookup yields CDR1 MNHEY and CDR2 SMNVEV (reference sequence). V lost 6 bases to trimming and J lost 4 bases; unmatched junction nucleotides: 4. The CDR3 here is CASRRQGSTEAFF. CDR3 DNA: TGTGCCAGCAGGAGACAGGGGAGCACTGAAGCTTTCTTT.

The chain combines TRBV7-9 with TRBJ2-7; 7 bases are shared with TRBD2. V dropped 2 bases and J dropped 7; count of bases not matched to a gene: 8. This CDR3 is 14 amino acids long. CDR1 is SEHNR and CDR2 is FQNEAQ in the germline V gene (reference sequence). The CDR3 loop reads CASSLWDYPVEQYF. CDR3 bases: TGTGCCAGCAGCTTATGGGACTACCCGGTGGAGCAGTACTTC.

In regard to this clonotype: With a much larger clone just one base away, this may be a read error. V and J are TRBV29-1 and TRBJ2-1; no clear D gene. Germline CDR1 is SQVTM and CDR2 is ANQGSEA. This CDR3 contains 14 residues. V lost 4 bases and J lost 5, with 15 bases in between. The CDR3 DNA is TGCAGCGTTGTTTCCGTGGCGATTCACAATGAGCAGTTCTTC. It yields the protein CSVVSVAIHNEQFF.

The J gene is TRBJ2-7, the V gene TRBV6-6; D is possibly TRBD1 or TRBD2 (5 bases each). The length of the CDR3 is 13 residues. Germline loops: CDR1 MNHNY, CDR2 SVGAGI (reference sequence). Trimming removed 6 bases at V and 6 bases at J, with 15 bases between. CDR3 bases: TGTGCCAGCAGCACCGTCGAGGGGAGCGAGCAGTACTTC. This encodes CASSTVEGSEQYF.